The 14 T cell receptor beta chains given below trace back to one sample, sequenced in a study of identifying expanded T cells in peripheral blood. TCRdb's copy holds only in-frame clones and misses some; the assay was immunoSEQ multiplex PCR. The profile shows more than 45,000 clones, under 85% of them singletons. Sample: blood. The receptors derive from a person aged 18 to 75 in good health.

The chain combines TRBV5-4 with TRBJ1-2; D may be TRBD1 (6 bases). Trimming removed 2 bases from V and 8 bases from J, with 13 bases in between. The CDR3 contains 13 residues. The germline CDR1 and CDR2 sequences are SGHNT and YYREEE (reference sequence). The CDR3 reads CASSFSRQEGYTF. As DNA, the CDR3 is TGTGCCAGCAGCTTTTCTCGACAGGAAGGCTACACCTTC.

The J gene is TRBJ2-5, the V gene TRBV7-8; the D gene is possibly TRBD2 (5 bases). Per germline, CDR1 SGHVS and CDR2 FQNEAQ. Trimming pared 0 bases from V and 5 bases from J, leaving 10 bases between. The CDR3 is 14 residues long. CDR3 loop: CASSLARGSETQYF. CDR3 nucleotides: TGTGCCAGCAGCTTAGCACGCGGGTCGGAGACCCAGTACTTC.

This clone was observed a few times. This sequence joins TRBV29-1 and TRBJ1-2, with D possibly TRBD1 on 6 matching bases. With 0 bases removed from V and 3 bases from J, the gap between germline ends came to 14 bases. Germline-derived CDR1 and CDR2 are SQVTM and ANQGSEA. This CDR3 is built from 15 residues. The CDR3 DNA reads as TGCAGCGTTGAAGATCTAACAGGGCGACACTATGGCTACACCTTC. This encodes CSVEDLTGRHYGYTF.

The V and J genes are TRBV13 and TRBJ2-1; D is perhaps TRBD2 (6 bases). Germline loops: CDR1 PRHDT, CDR2 FYEKMQ (reference sequence). The CDR3 runs to 14 residues. Trimming removed 2 bases at V and 7 bases at J, with 12 bases between. The CDR3 DNA reads TGTGCCAGCAGCTTAATAGCGGAGGCTAATGAGCAGTTCTTC. This gives the protein CASSLIAEANEQFF.

Only a few counts were recorded for this clone. The chain is built from TRBV6-1 and TRBJ2-6; 9 bases align to TRBD1. CDR3 size: 15 residues. Germline CDR1 is MNHNS and CDR2 is SASEGT. V was pared by 6 bases and J by 0 bases, with 0 bases of the junction left unmatched. CDR3 sequence reads: CASRTGGSGANVLTF. The CDR3 nucleotides are TGTGCCAGCAGGACAGGGGGCTCTGGGGCCAACGTCCTGACTTTC.

The gene calls are TRBV5-1 and TRBJ2-2; 9 bases align to TRBD2. Germline V gene data show CDR1 as SGHRS and CDR2 as YFSETQ. The CDR3 runs to 16 residues. J was trimmed by 1 base and V by 4 bases; bases with no gene match: 5. CDR3 DNA: TGCGCCAGCAGCGTAAGCGGGGGGCGGAACACCGGGGAGCTGTTTTTT. It specifies CASSVSGGRNTGELFF.

This clone came up a few times. CDR3 DNA: TGTGCCAGCGCCCGAACAGAGAATAATTCACCCCTCCACTTT. It specifies CASARTENNSPLHF. This chain uses TRBV7-9 with TRBJ1-6; unclear D gene. The CDR3 runs 14 residues. CDR1 is SEHNR and CDR2 is FQNEAQ in the germline V gene (reference sequence). Trimming cost V 8 bases and J 5 bases, with 13 bases left between them.

The chain carries TRBV10-1 and TRBJ2-7, with 10 bases lining up with TRBD1. Losses at the gene ends were 8 bases for V and 3 bases for J; bases not matched to a gene: 7. The CDR3 sequence is 14 residues long. Germline V gene lookup returns CDR1 WNHNN and CDR2 SYGVQD (reference sequence). The CDR3 loop is CASGRQGAGYEQYF. In DNA form, the CDR3 reads TGCGCCAGCGGAAGACAGGGGGCGGGCTACGAGCAGTACTTC.

The CDR3 here is CASSMTSGRETQYF. In nucleotides, the CDR3 is TGCGCCAGCAGCATGACTAGCGGGAGAGAGACCCAGTACTTC. The genes are TRBV5-1 and TRBJ2-5; the match to TRBD2 covers 12 bases. The CDR3 runs to 14 residues. Germline CDR1 reads SGHRS; CDR2 reads YFSETQ. The V segment lost 4 bases and the J segment 4 bases; nucleotides outside the gene matches: 2.

This sequence joins TRBV7-9 and TRBJ2-2; 7 nucleotides align to TRBD1. The germline gives CDR1 SEHNR, CDR2 FQNEAQ (reference sequence). CDR3 length: 15 amino acids. V gave up 5 bases and J gave up 2 bases; unmatched junction bases: 5. This CDR3 is CASSHRQGNTGELFF. In DNA, the CDR3 is TGTGCCAGCAGCCATCGACAGGGAAACACCGGGGAGCTGTTTTTT. Combining the CDR3 with reference TRBV7-9 and TRBJ2-2 gives the whole variable domain DTGVSQNPRHKITKRGQNVTFRCDPISEHNRLYWYRQTLGQGPEFLTYFQNEAQLEKSRLLSDRFSAERPKGSFSTLEIQRTEQGDSAMYLCASSHRQGNTGELFFGEGSRLTVL.

The chain joins TRBV11-3 to TRBJ2-3, with D tentatively TRBD1 (5 bases). Trimming shortened V by 5 bases and J by 1 base, and 13 bases separated the two germline ends. Per germline, CDR1 SGHNT and CDR2 YENEEA. The CDR3 totals 15 residues. The CDR3: CASSRGKKGTDTQYF. The CDR3 region has the DNA TGTGCCAGCAGCAGGGGTAAGAAAGGCACAGATACGCAGTATTTT.

This clone was seen once. The chain carries TRBV6-1 and TRBJ1-5; 8 nucleotides line up with TRBD1. This CDR3 spans 15 amino acids. V lost 6 bases to trimming and J lost 4 bases; unmatched junction nucleotides: 8. Germline CDR1 and CDR2: MNHNS and SASEGT. The CDR3 is CASRLGQGGNQPQHF. The CDR3 DNA reads as TGTGCCAGCAGGCTAGGACAGGGTGGTAATCAGCCCCAGCATTTT.

J is TRBJ2-2 and V is TRBV27, with 15 nucleotides matching TRBD2. Germline values: CDR1 MNHEY, CDR2 SMNVEV (reference sequence). The CDR3 length is 18 residues. V lost 4 bases to trimming and J lost 2 bases; unmatched junction nucleotides: 5. The CDR3 protein is CASSSGLAGGINTGELFF. The CDR3 nucleotides read TGTGCCAGCAGTTCCGGACTAGCGGGAGGGATAAACACCGGGGAGCTGTTTTTT.

This chain connects TRBV11-1 to TRBJ2-6; D perhaps matches TRBD1 (6 bases). CDR1 SGHAT and CDR2 FQDESV come from the germline V gene (reference sequence). Trimming took off 5 bases at V and 8 bases at J, with 19 bases between the two ends. The CDR3 spans 16 residues. The CDR3 DNA follows: TGTGCCAGCAGCCCCTTCCCCGGGACATACTCCAACGTCCTGACTTTC. Translation: CASSPFPGTYSNVLTF.